The next 7 T cell receptor beta chains were all read from a single sample in a study of blood T cells in healthy people across ages. The second PCR ran about 6 to 12 cycles with a sample-barcoded 5' primer and J-beta primers. TCRdb called the 5' RACE reads again in MiXCR, with one record for every CDR3 protein. The table shows 600,000 or so distinct CDR3 sequences, with around 50% occurring only once. Sequenced material: blood. These receptors were taken from a man older than 75 in good health.

This clonotype was counted between two and nine times. This chain joins TRBV4-3 and TRBJ2-4, with TRBD2 matching 7 bases. Germline V gives CDR1 LGHNA, CDR2 YSLEER. The length of the CDR3 is 14 residues. The V segment lost 0 bases and the J segment 13 bases; nucleotides outside the gene matches: 9. The CDR3 coding sequence is TGCGCCAGCAGCCAAGATTTGCGGGCGGGAGAGCAGTACTTC. This translates into CASSQDLRAGEQYF.

Only a few counts were recorded for this clonotype. This chain links TRBV6-2 or TRBV6-3 with TRBJ2-1, with D maybe TRBD1 (6 bases). Germline CDR1 is MNHEY and CDR2 is SVGEGT. Trimming pared 2 bases from V and 6 bases from J, leaving 20 bases between. This CDR3 is built from 17 residues. The CDR3 loop reads CASSYHPRGTHTNEQFF. CDR3 bases: TGTGCCAGCAGTTACCATCCGAGGGGGACGCACACCAATGAGCAGTTCTTC.

This clonotype was seen just once. The rearrangement joins TRBV20-1 to TRBJ2-7; 13 positions agree with TRBD2. This CDR3 is 17 amino acids long. The germline V gene encodes CDR1 DFQATT and CDR2 SNEGSKA (reference sequence). V shed 5 bases, J shed 6 bases, and the junction held 16 bases outside the gene matches. CDR3: CSAELHQGLAGRSEQYF. CDR3 sequence (DNA): TGCAGTGCTGAACTACACCAGGGACTAGCGGGACGTAGCGAGCAGTACTTC.

The table lists this clonotype with a few counts. This chain joins TRBV9 and TRBJ2-7, with unresolved D. CDR1 is SGDLS, CDR2 YYNGEE, per germline. CDR3 length equals 12 residues. V was clipped by 6 bases and J by 0 bases, with 7 bases between them. The DNA for the CDR3 is TGTGCCAGCACCTTCCCCTCCTACGAGCAGTACTTC. This codes for CASTFPSYEQYF.

The J gene is TRBJ1-4, the V gene TRBV25-1, with a tentative D call TRBD1 (6 bases). V lost 3 bases to trimming and J lost 8 bases, with 10 bases between them. Germline loops: CDR1 MGHDK, CDR2 SYGVNS. The CDR3 runs to 13 residues. CDR3 DNA sequence: TGTGCCAGCAGTGAGGACAGTCAGGAAAAACTGTTTTTT. The encoded protein is CASSEDSQEKLFF.

The chain recombines TRBV20-1 with TRBJ2-4; 11 bases are shared with TRBD2. The J call may be wrong; the DNA end is better matched by TRBJ2-5. Per the germline V gene, CDR1 is DFQATT and CDR2 is SNEGSKA (reference sequence). This CDR3 contains 15 residues. The CDR3 here is CSARHLAGGQETQYF. The DNA for the CDR3 is TGCAGTGCTAGGCACTTAGCGGGGGGGCAAGAGACCCAGTACTTC.

Regarding this clonotype: Given the absence of the conserved phenylalanine or tryptophan at the CDR3 end, a read error is likely. This chain connects TRBV7-9 to TRBJ2-5; tentatively, D is TRBD2 (6 bases). The J call could be wrong; TRBJ2-7 is a better fit for the DNA end. Per the germline V gene, CDR1 is SEHNR and CDR2 is FQNEAQ (reference sequence). This CDR3 has 14 residues. CDR3 nucleotide sequence: TGTGCCAGCAGTTGGGGGGACGGGGCTGCCGAGCAGTACCTC. Amino acid sequence: CASSWGDGAAEQYL.